This is a list of T cell receptor beta chains from one sample in a study of blood T cell repertoires in COVID-19. Sequencing was performed with immunoSEQ multiplex PCR; in TCRdb, only in-frame clones are kept and a portion is missing. Of about 120,000 clones listed, about 89% were seen once; the top ten hold over 9.5%. The sequenced sample was peripheral blood. Receptors were obtained from a woman in her seventies with COVID-19, enrolled during active disease. Both conserved end residues are part of each CDR3. A D gene is named only where the DNA matches it firmly. Rows may omit the clone size; those that give it use once, few, many or a size class.

clone_size	v_call	cdr3_length	j_call	d_call	cdr3_aa	cdr3_nt
.	TRBV2	16	TRBJ1-6	.	CASRSGFTGFNSPLHF	TGTGCCAGCAGGAGTGGGTTTACAGGGTTTAATTCACCCCTCCACTTT
.	TRBV5-1	15	TRBJ2-1	.	CASSLENRVMDEQFF	TGCGCCAGCAGCTTGGAAAACAGGGTTATGGATGAGCAGTTCTTC
.	TRBV7-8	14	TRBJ1-3	.	CASSLGDSGNTIYF	TGTGCCAGCAGCCTAGGAGACTCTGGAAACACCATATATTTT
.	TRBV19	12	TRBJ1-2	TRBD1	CASRDRGYGYTF	TGTGCCAGTAGGGACAGGGGCTATGGCTACACCTTC
.	TRBV28	12	TRBJ2-7	TRBD1	CASRDRDYEQYF	TGTGCCAGCAGGGACAGGGACTACGAGCAGTACTTC
.	TRBV18	15	TRBJ2-1	TRBD1	CASSPRDRPYNEQFF	TGTGCCAGCTCACCTAGGGACAGGCCCTACAATGAGCAGTTCTTC
.	TRBV7-2	15	TRBJ1-3	TRBD1	CASSPGQGTGNTIYF	TGTGCCAGCAGCCCCGGACAGGGTACTGGAAACACCATATATTTT
.	TRBV14	14	TRBJ1-2	.	CASSQDPGHYGYTF	TGTGCCAGCAGCCAAGACCCAGGGCACTATGGCTACACCTTC
.	TRBV3-1/TRBV3-2	15	TRBJ1-6	.	CASSQVQTPGSPLHF	TGTGCCAGCAGCCAAGTACAGACCCCAGGTTCACCCCTCCACTTT
.	TRBV27	18	TRBJ2-1	.	CASSPSRPRFGSYNEQFF	TGTGCCAGCAGTCCATCGAGGCCAAGGTTTGGCTCCTACAATGAGCAGTTCTTC
.	TRBV2	16	TRBJ1-3	.	CASSEYREYSGNTIYF	TGTGCCAGCAGTGAATACCGGGAATACTCTGGAAACACCATATATTTT
.	TRBV4-2	16	TRBJ2-7	.	CASSQELALSTYEQYF	TGTGCCAGCAGCCAAGAGCTAGCCCTATCGACCTACGAGCAGTACTTC
.	TRBV18	17	TRBJ2-1	TRBD2	CASSPPGGGGARNEQFF	TGTGCCAGCTCACCACCGGGAGGCGGGGGGGCTCGTAATGAGCAGTTCTTC
.	TRBV7-2	19	TRBJ1-1	TRBD1	CASSLVGGTGAIMNTEAFF	TGTGCCAGCAGCTTAGTTGGTGGGACAGGGGCCATAATGAACACTGAAGCTTTCTTT
once	TRBV10-3	14	TRBJ2-7	TRBD1	CAISESTGVGEQYF	TGTGCCATCAGTGAGTCGACAGGGGTGGGCGAGCAGTACTTC
.	TRBV19	16	TRBJ2-4	TRBD1	CASRPQGALAKNIQYF	TGTGCCAGTAGGCCTCAGGGGGCTTTAGCCAAAAACATTCAGTACTTC
.	TRBV20-1	14	TRBJ1-5	.	CSASQDRGNQPQHF	TGCAGTGCTAGTCAAGACCGGGGTAATCAGCCCCAGCATTTT
.	TRBV5-1	13	TRBJ1-2	.	CASSVDSRYGYTF	TGCGCCAGCAGCGTGGACAGCAGATATGGCTACACCTTC
.	TRBV30	12	TRBJ2-5	.	CAWSTSMETQYF	TGTGCCTGGAGTACTAGCATGGAGACCCAGTACTTC
.	TRBV7-9	17	TRBJ1-5	.	CASSLTGRGYSNQPQHF	TGTGCCAGCAGCTTAACGGGCAGGGGTTATAGCAATCAGCCCCAGCATTTT